This is a list of T cell receptor beta chains from one sample in a study of control samples from healthy donors and cancer patients. Here immunoSEQ multiplex PCR was the method, and the copy in TCRdb shows in-frame clones only, minus some. The data hold about 19,000 clones, with 82% observed a single time. Sequencing input: PBMCs. The source of these receptors is a man at least 80 years old with head and neck cancer. CDR3s include the opening cysteine and the closing phenylalanine or tryptophan.

j_call,v_call,cdr3_aa
TRBJ2-3,TRBV6-5,CASSYAGGPTDTQYF
TRBJ2-7,TRBV5-4,CASSPGSGSMHEQYF
TRBJ2-3,TRBV23-1,CASSQSLPQFTDTQYF
TRBJ2-6,TRBV4-1,CASSQVGQGVASGANVLTF
TRBJ1-1,TRBV12-3/TRBV12-4,CASSAVSGTEAFF
TRBJ2-7,TRBV19,CASSIAGTGFYEQYF
TRBJ2-7,TRBV24-1,CATSDPDSYEQYF
TRBJ2-3,TRBV5-1,CASSSFGDTTDTQYF
TRBJ2-1,TRBV7-9,CASSTGLAGAHNEQFF
TRBJ1-6,TRBV5-1,CASSFDSPGNSPLHF
TRBJ1-1,TRBV5-1,CASSLGQGIEAFF
TRBJ2-7,TRBV27,CASSFPGQGPRTYEQYF
TRBJ2-3,TRBV7-9,CASSLSSTDTQYF
TRBJ1-6,TRBV4-3,CASSQEHTRSHNSPLHF
TRBJ1-2,TRBV7-2,CASSLDRGYGYTF
TRBJ2-3,TRBV2,CASSGPTGGMSDTQYF
TRBJ2-7,TRBV11-3,CASSLAGTGPSYEQYF
TRBJ1-1,TRBV19,CASTYLTGRGGTEAFF
TRBJ2-7,TRBV4-1,CASSQDLGAYEQYF
TRBJ2-5,TRBV9,CASSPGTGGYRVETQYF